Shown below are 30 T cell receptor beta chains from a single sample sequenced in a study of Ad26.COV2.S vaccination and SARS-CoV-2 variants. Treatment described: approximately 18 received Ad26.COV2.S at low or high dose, single or two shots; about five received placebo; per-sample allocation not given. It was on day 63 after the first vaccine or placebo injection that samples were taken. This table comes from immunoSEQ multiplex PCR, and its TCRdb copy is limited to in-frame clones, with some not included. The sample includes 300,000 to 350,000 clones, approximately 86% of them seen just once. The sequencing here drew on peripheral blood, taken in a trial of Ad26.COV2.S vaccine versus placebo. The receptors stem from a person aged 18-65 years who received the Ad26.COV2.S COVID-19 vaccine or a placebo.

DNA of the CDR3: TGTGCCAGCAGCTTAGAGGCAGGGTATAGCAATCAGCCCCAGCATTTT. Its translation: CASSLEAGYSNQPQHF. This chain connects TRBV7-2 to TRBJ1-5; D might be TRBD1 (5 bases). CDR1 and CDR2 from the germline V gene are SGHTA and FQGNSA. The CDR3 contains 16 residues. The ends were cut back, 1 base at V and 0 bases at J, with 10 bases in the middle.

The chain couples TRBV3-1 (or the pseudogene TRBV3-2) to TRBJ2-7; D not resolved. Trimming removed 2 bases from V and 3 bases from J, with 17 bases in between. Germline CDR1 and CDR2: LGHDT and YNNKEL (reference sequence). CDR3 length: 16 amino acids. CDR3 sequence: CASSQLRSLGNYEQYF. The DNA of the CDR3 is TGTGCCAGCAGCCAATTGAGGTCGCTGGGTAACTACGAGCAGTACTTC.

This rearrangement joins TRBV24-1 to TRBJ2-7; TRBD1 matches at 11 bases. This CDR3 spans 16 amino acids. V gave up 4 bases and J gave up 6 bases; unmatched junction bases: 10. Germline V gene sequence: CDR1 KGHDR, CDR2 SFDVKD. This CDR3 reads CATSEADRGLAGEQYF. The CDR3 nucleotides read TGTGCCACCAGTGAGGCGGACAGGGGGCTAGCTGGCGAGCAGTACTTC.

This chain uses TRBV7-2 with TRBJ2-1; TRBD2 matches at 12 bases. Losses at the gene ends were 5 bases for V and 8 bases for J; bases not matched to a gene: 10. From germline, CDR1 is SGHTA and CDR2 FQGNSA. The CDR3 runs to 16 residues. The CDR3 sequence: CASSPASSGGAHEQFF. The DNA of the CDR3 is TGTGCCAGCAGCCCAGCCTCTAGCGGGGGGGCCCATGAGCAGTTCTTC.

The rearrangement links TRBV5-1 to TRBJ2-7; 7 positions match TRBD2. V was pared by 0 bases and J by 6 bases, with 9 bases of the junction left unmatched. Germline values: CDR1 SGHRS, CDR2 YFSETQ. The CDR3 contains 15 residues. CDR3 sequence: CASSLEPGRASEQYF. The CDR3 bases are TGCGCCAGCAGCTTGGAGCCAGGGAGGGCGAGCGAGCAGTACTTC.

The V gene is TRBV6-5, the J gene TRBJ1-2; 7 bases map to TRBD1. CDR3 length: 14 amino acids. Germline values: CDR1 MNHEY, CDR2 SVGAGI. V dropped 6 bases and J dropped 4; count of bases not matched to a gene: 8. The CDR3, as DNA: TGTGCCAGCAGCCAGACAGGGTTGAGCTATGGCTACACCTTC. Its protein is CASSQTGLSYGYTF.

This clone has just a few counts. The chain recombines TRBV19 with TRBJ1-1, with TRBD1 matching over 7 bases. Germline trimming cut 3 bases from V and 0 bases from J; bases unmatched to any gene: 16. In germline, CDR1 is LNHDA, CDR2 SQIVND (reference sequence). This CDR3 comprises 19 residues. This CDR3 is CASSIRVLRDSNMNTEAFF. As DNA, the CDR3 is TGTGCCAGTAGTATTAGGGTCCTCCGGGACAGCAACATGAACACTGAAGCTTTCTTT.

The chain carries TRBV6-5 and TRBJ1-1; tentative D call: TRBD1 (5 bases). Trimming removed 7 bases from V and 1 base from J, with 7 bases in between. The CDR3 spans 12 residues. Germline-derived CDR1 and CDR2 are MNHEY and SVGAGI. In DNA form, the CDR3 reads TGTGCCAGCATTGGGGGGAACACTGAAGCTTTCTTT. Its protein is CASIGGNTEAFF.

The chain links TRBV25-1 to TRBJ2-1; 7 nucleotides line up with TRBD2. This CDR3 has 15 amino acids. Germline trimming cut 4 bases from V and 8 bases from J; bases unmatched to any gene: 11. In germline, CDR1 is MGHDK, CDR2 SYGVNS. In DNA form, the CDR3 reads TGTGCCAGCAGTGCTTCGCGGCTAGCGGTGGATGAGCAGTTCTTC. It encodes CASSASRLAVDEQFF. Full variable domain (outside the CDR3, taken from reference TRBV25-1 and TRBJ2-1): EADIYQTPRYLVIGTGKKITLECSQTMGHDKMYWYQQDPGMELHLIHYSYGVNSTEKGDLSSESTVSRIRTEHFPLTLESARPSHTSQYLCASSASRLAVDEQFFGPGTRLTVL.

This sequence joins TRBV28 and TRBJ2-5; tentative D call: TRBD1 (5 bases). The V end lost 5 bases, the J end lost 2 bases, and 12 bases lay between the germline ends. Germline CDR1 reads MDHEN; CDR2 reads SYDVKM. CDR3 length: 14 amino acids. CDR3 bases: TGTGCCAGCAGTGGTGGACGGACACAAGAGACCCAGTACTTC. This sequence encodes CASSGGRTQETQYF.

J is TRBJ2-5 and V is TRBV3-1 (or the pseudogene TRBV3-2); 9 bases fit TRBD1. Per the germline V gene, CDR1 is LGHDT and CDR2 is YNNKEL (reference sequence). The V segment lost 7 bases and the J segment 4 bases; nucleotides outside the gene matches: 22. The CDR3 length is 19 residues. CDR3 nucleotide sequence: TGTGCCAGCACTTTTCGGACAGGGTCAGGACAGGGGCCCAGAGAGACCCAGTACTTC. Protein sequence: CASTFRTGSGQGPRETQYF.

This clone was observed a few times. The chain has TRBV27 and TRBJ2-2, with 7 bases lining up with TRBD2. The CDR3 has 15 amino acids. The J segment lost 7 bases and the V segment lost 4 bases, leaving 9 bases of the junction unmatched. CDR1 MNHEY and CDR2 SMNVEV come from the germline V gene (reference sequence). CDR3 protein: CASSSPGGRGGELFF. CDR3 coding DNA: TGTGCCAGCAGTTCCCCAGGAGGGAGGGGCGGGGAGCTGTTTTTT.

The rearrangement links TRBV6-2 or TRBV6-3 to TRBJ2-1; 9 positions agree with TRBD2. The CDR3 has 17 amino acids. Looked up from germline, CDR1 is MNHEY and CDR2 is SVGEGT. J was trimmed by 5 bases and V by 2 bases; bases with no gene match: 10. CDR3 sequence (DNA): TGTGCCAGCAGTTACAACCCTTTGACTAGCGGCCACAATGAGCAGTTCTTC. Translated: CASSYNPLTSGHNEQFF.

The chain couples TRBV3-1 (or the pseudogene TRBV3-2) to TRBJ1-1; D gene ambiguous. The germline V and J ends were trimmed by 6 bases and 2 bases, with 16 bases remaining between them. CDR3 length: 15 residues. The germline gives CDR1 LGHDT, CDR2 YNNKEL (reference sequence). As DNA, the CDR3 is TGTGCCAGCAGTCCCCCCGGTACATCTAACACTGAAGCTTTCTTT. This gives the protein CASSPPGTSNTEAFF.

This clone was seen just once. The gene calls are TRBV5-1 and TRBJ2-7; 7 bases align to TRBD2. The CDR3 is 14 residues long. The V gene's germline CDR1 is SGHRS and CDR2 YFSETQ. V trimming: 0 bases; J trimming: 4 bases; junction bases outside the gene matches: 4. The CDR3 nucleotides read TGCGCCAGCAGCTTGGCGGGTAGCGGGTACGAGCAGTACTTC. Translation: CASSLAGSGYEQYF.

The CDR3 loop is CASSSQTSGGDAKNIQYF. Written as DNA, the CDR3 is TGTGCCAGCAGTTCTCAGACTAGCGGGGGTGACGCCAAAAACATTCAGTACTTC. The chain employs TRBV6-2 or TRBV6-3 and TRBJ2-4; 12 nucleotides line up with TRBD2. The CDR3 contains 18 residues. The germline V gene encodes CDR1 MNHEY and CDR2 SVGEGT. Losses at the gene ends were 4 bases for V and 1 base for J; bases not matched to a gene: 8.

The rearrangement uses TRBV4-3 and TRBJ2-2; D is ambiguous. The V end was cut by 4 bases, the J end by 0 bases, with 12 bases between. The CDR3 consists of 16 residues. Germline V lookup: CDR1 LGHNA, CDR2 YSLEER. This chain's CDR3 is CASSPHGRSNTGELFF. DNA for the CDR3: TGCGCCAGCAGCCCCCACGGGCGGTCGAACACCGGGGAGCTGTTTTTT.

This clone has a single count. The chain links TRBV7-3 to TRBJ2-5; D uncertain. The CDR3 consists of 13 residues. Germline lookup yields CDR1 SGHTA and CDR2 FQGTGA. The V and J ends lost 3 bases and 2 bases respectively, with 7 bases between them. This chain's CDR3 is CASSFGAQETQYF. The CDR3 DNA reads TGTGCCAGCAGCTTTGGCGCACAAGAGACCCAGTACTTC.

V gene TRBV6-9 combines with J gene TRBJ2-2; 11 bases map to TRBD1. This CDR3 comprises 19 residues. V gave up 0 bases and J gave up 7 bases; unmatched junction bases: 13. Per germline, CDR1 MNHGY and CDR2 SVAAGI. The chain's CDR3 is CASSYSPSGTGGEDGELFF. DNA for the CDR3: TGTGCCAGCAGTTATTCCCCGTCCGGGACAGGGGGTGAGGACGGGGAGCTGTTTTTT.

The chain recombines TRBV5-6 with TRBJ2-7, with D perhaps matching TRBD2 (6 bases). CDR3 length equals 12 residues. With 4 bases removed from V and 6 bases from J, the gap between germline ends came to 11 bases. Germline V gives CDR1 SGHDT, CDR2 YYEEEE. As DNA, the CDR3 is TGTGCCAGCAGCCTGGGGGGAATCGAGCAGTACTTC. Translated, it gives CASSLGGIEQYF.

The chain uses TRBV19 and TRBJ1-1, with a weak D call TRBD1 (5 bases). Trimming stripped 6 bases from V and 1 base from J, with 9 bases between. There are 13 residues in the CDR3. CDR1 is LNHDA and CDR2 is SQIVND in the germline V gene (reference sequence). The DNA of the CDR3 is TGTGCCAGTAGACCGAGGGGGAACACTGAAGCTTTCTTT. Amino acid sequence: CASRPRGNTEAFF.

This clone was seen only once. The chain has TRBV21-1 and TRBJ2-3; the table assigns TRBD1, which was not confirmed against the DNA. TRBV21-1 is reported as a pseudogene. The CDR3 runs 13 residues. The CDR3 loop reads CASPWTGTDTQYF. The CDR3, as DNA: TGTGCCAGCCCCTGGACAGGCACAGATACGCAGTATTTT.

The chain has TRBV11-2 and TRBJ1-1; weak D call: TRBD1 (5 bases). This CDR3 has 13 amino acids. V dropped 3 bases and J dropped 6 bases, with 11 bases sitting between them. CDR1 SGHAT and CDR2 FQNNGV come from the germline V gene. CDR3 sequence reads: CASSFNRHPEAFF. CDR3 in DNA: TGTGCCAGCAGCTTTAACAGGCACCCTGAAGCTTTCTTT.

This chain connects TRBV19 to TRBJ1-3; no reliable D call. Trimming cost V 8 bases and J 3 bases, with 14 bases left between them. The CDR3 consists of 14 residues. In germline, CDR1 is LNHDA, CDR2 SQIVND (reference sequence). CDR3 DNA: TGTGCCAGTCTATCGTTGGCAGATGGAAACACCATATATTTT. Translation gives CASLSLADGNTIYF.

This clone was recorded a few times. The CDR3 region has the DNA TGTGCCAGCAGTTTCCGGGACAGGAATCAGCCCCAGCATTTT. It encodes CASSFRDRNQPQHF. This chain links TRBV27 with TRBJ1-5; 8 bases are shared with TRBD1. This CDR3 is 14 amino acids long. V lost 3 bases to trimming and J lost 4 bases; unmatched junction nucleotides: 2. In germline, CDR1 is MNHEY, CDR2 SMNVEV (reference sequence).

This chain connects TRBV28 to TRBJ1-3; tentatively, D is TRBD1 (6 bases). The germline V gene encodes CDR1 MDHEN and CDR2 SYDVKM. V was trimmed by 5 bases and J by 3 bases, leaving 17 bases between them. The CDR3 loop spans 16 amino acids. CDR3 sequence reads: CASSPYAGVYGNTIYF. The DNA of the CDR3 is TGTGCCAGCAGTCCCTACGCAGGGGTGTATGGAAACACCATATATTTT.

The genes are TRBV28 and TRBJ2-7; TRBD1 matches at 8 bases. This CDR3 contains 15 residues. The J segment lost 1 base and the V segment lost 3 bases, leaving 5 bases of the junction unmatched. The germline V gene has CDR1 MDHEN and CDR2 SYDVKM. CDR3 bases: TGTGCCAGCAGTTTTCAGGGGGCCTTATCCTACGAGCAGTACTTC. Translating it yields CASSFQGALSYEQYF.

In its sample, this clone was seen once. The chain couples TRBV28 to TRBJ2-2; tentatively, D is TRBD2 (6 bases). This CDR3 region has 17 residues. V lost 6 bases and J lost 1, with 18 bases in between. Germline assignment: CDR1 MDHEN and CDR2 SYDVKM. CDR3 amino acids: CASRHRYSGLNTGELFF. CDR3 bases: TGTGCCAGCAGGCACCGGTATAGCGGTCTGAACACCGGGGAGCTGTTTTTT.

V gene TRBV4-1 combines with J gene TRBJ1-1; possible D gene TRBD1, 6 bases. Trimming removed 1 base from V and 2 bases from J, with 17 bases in between. The CDR3 loop spans 17 amino acids. CDR1 and CDR2 from the germline V gene are MGHRA and YSYEKL. CDR3 in amino acids: CASSQVWGPSRNTEAFF. DNA for the CDR3: TGCGCCAGCAGCCAAGTTTGGGGGCCTAGTCGCAACACTGAAGCTTTCTTT.

This sequence joins TRBV23-1 and TRBJ1-4, with TRBD1 identical over 9 bases. TRBV23-1 is marked as an open reading frame, function uncertain. The V segment lost 0 bases and the J segment 8 bases; nucleotides outside the gene matches: 4. The CDR3 has 15 residues. The CDR3 DNA reads TGCGCCAGCAGTCAATCGGGACAGGGAGGCGAAAAACTGTTTTTT. Amino acids: CASSQSGQGGEKLFF.